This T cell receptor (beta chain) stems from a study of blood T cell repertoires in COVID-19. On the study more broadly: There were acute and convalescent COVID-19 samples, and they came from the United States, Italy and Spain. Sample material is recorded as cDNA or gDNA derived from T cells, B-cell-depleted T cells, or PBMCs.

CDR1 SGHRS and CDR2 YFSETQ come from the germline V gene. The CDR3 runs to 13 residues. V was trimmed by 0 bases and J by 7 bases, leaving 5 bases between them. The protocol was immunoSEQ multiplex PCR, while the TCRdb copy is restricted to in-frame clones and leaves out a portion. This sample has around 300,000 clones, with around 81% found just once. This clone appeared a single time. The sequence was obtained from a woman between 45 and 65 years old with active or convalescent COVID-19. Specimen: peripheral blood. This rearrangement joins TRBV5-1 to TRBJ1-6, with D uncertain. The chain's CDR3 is CASSLGENSPLHF. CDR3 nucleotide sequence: TGCGCCAGCAGCTTGGGCGAAAATTCACCCCTCCACTTT.